The present TCR beta chain was sequenced within a study of blood T cells in healthy people across ages. Losses at the gene ends were 4 bases for V and 5 bases for J; bases not matched to a gene: 15. CDR3 size: 17 residues. A second PCR, run for about 7 to 11 cycles, used a sample-barcoded 5' primer plus a J-beta primer mix. From the 5' RACE reads, TCRdb called clonotypes with MiXCR, one entry per CDR3 protein. The sample lists approximately 790,000 distinct CDR3 sequences, around two thirds seen once, with 28% in the top ten. Specimen: blood. The sequence came from a man younger than 45 in good health. The chain has TRBV12-3 or TRBV12-4 and TRBJ1-1; TRBD1 agrees at 8 bases. The CDR3 coding sequence is TGTGCCAGCAGTTCCTACGTCGACAGGGGTCGAGGGACTGAAGCTTTCTTT. Translating gives CASSSYVDRGRGTEAFF.